The 22 T cell receptor beta chains below come from one sample, sequenced in a study of blood T cell repertoires in COVID-19. Produced via immunoSEQ multiplex PCR; TCRdb's table is partial and in-frame only. The sample yields about 58,000 clones, around 76% seen once. The sequenced material came from peripheral blood. These receptor sequences come from a human donor in a cohort sampled during active COVID-19.

The V call is TRBV7-8, the J call TRBJ2-7, with TRBD1 identical over 10 bases. Germline V gives CDR1 SGHVS, CDR2 FQNEAQ. The CDR3 length is 15 residues. J gave up 5 bases and V 5 bases, and 9 bases lay outside the gene matches. The CDR3 DNA follows: TGTGCCAGCAGCATAACGGGACAGGGGTCTGACGAGCAGTACTTC. Residues: CASSITGQGSDEQYF. The complete variable domain, with remaining parts taken from reference TRBV7-8 and TRBJ2-7, reads GAGVSQSPRYKVAKRGQDVALRCDPISGHVSLFWYQQALGQGPEFLTYFQNEAQLDKSGLPSDRFFAERPEGSVSTLKIQRTQQEDSAVYLCASSITGQGSDEQYFGPGTRLTVT.

DNA for the CDR3: TGCGCCAGCAGCCAAGATCGGCCAGGGGGTCAGCCCCAGCATTTT. This encodes CASSQDRPGGQPQHF. The chain is built from TRBV4-1 and TRBJ1-5, with 7 bases aligning to TRBD1. This CDR3 has 15 amino acids. Germline loops: CDR1 MGHRA, CDR2 YSYEKL. V lost 0 bases, J lost 6 bases, and 5 bases stayed unmatched.

The genes are TRBV28 and TRBJ2-7; D might be TRBD2 (6 bases). Germline V gene sequence: CDR1 MDHEN, CDR2 SYDVKM. V gave up 3 bases and J gave up 6 bases, with 18 bases separating them. The CDR3 length is 15 residues. The CDR3 is CASSFLAGTVTEQYF. The DNA of the CDR3 is TGTGCCAGCAGTTTTCTCGCGGGAACGGTCACCGAGCAGTACTTC.

The genes are TRBV7-9 and TRBJ2-3; 8 positions match TRBD1. The CDR3 consists of 13 residues. Trimming cost V 5 bases and J 5 bases; bases outside gene matches: 3. From germline, CDR1 is SEHNR and CDR2 FQNEAQ (reference sequence). The CDR3 DNA is TGTGCCAGCAGCCAGACAGGGGTAGATACGCAGTATTTT. It yields the protein CASSQTGVDTQYF.

This clone has ten or more counts. This CDR3 is CASSRASGSDTQYF. The CDR3 nucleotides are TGCGCCAGCAGCCGTGCTAGCGGGAGTGATACGCAGTATTTT. The gene calls are TRBV4-1 and TRBJ2-3; 10 bases line up with TRBD2. The germline CDR1 and CDR2 sequences are MGHRA and YSYEKL. The CDR3 is 14 amino acids. With 4 bases clipped from V and 6 bases from J, the junction kept 4 bases outside the gene matches.

This clone was observed once. The V gene is TRBV19, the J gene TRBJ1-2; TRBD1 is a possible D gene (5 bases). Germline V CDR1 and CDR2: LNHDA, SQIVND (reference sequence). The germline V and J ends were trimmed by 5 bases and 0 bases, with 10 bases remaining between them. There are 14 residues in the CDR3. CDR3 coding DNA: TGTGCCAGTAGTGACAGTGGCCCTAACTATGGCTACACCTTC. Translating it yields CASSDSGPNYGYTF.

A note on this clone: The junction does not match germline at one end; this may be a read error. This sequence joins TRBV7-7 and TRBJ1-3; 10 bases map to TRBD1. The V gene's germline CDR1 is SSHAT and CDR2 FNYEAQ (reference sequence). CDR3 length: 15 amino acids. The CDR3 DNA follows: TGTGCTAGCAGCTCCGGGACAGGGGCTGGAAACACCATATATTTT. Translating gives CASSSGTGAGNTIYF.

V and J are TRBV30 and TRBJ2-7; 8 nucleotides match TRBD1. The J segment lost 5 bases and the V segment lost 7 bases, leaving 16 bases of the junction unmatched. The CDR3 is made up of 15 amino acids. Germline V gene lookup returns CDR1 GTSNPN and CDR2 SVGIG (reference sequence). The CDR3 sequence is CAFTRPPGGLNEQYF. The CDR3 nucleotides read TGTGCCTTCACCCGGCCTCCAGGGGGCTTAAACGAGCAGTACTTC.

The genes are TRBV19 and TRBJ2-7; D may be TRBD1 (6 bases). Germline CDR1 LNHDA, CDR2 SQIVND (reference sequence). Trimming stripped 9 bases from V and 5 bases from J, with 17 bases between. The CDR3 totals 13 residues. The CDR3 coding sequence is TGTGCCAGCGGCAGGGGTAACGTCGACGAGCAGTACTTC. Its translation is CASGRGNVDEQYF.

The chain recombines TRBV2 with TRBJ2-5; 7 bases line up with TRBD2. J was trimmed by 2 bases and V by 4 bases; bases with no gene match: 16. The length of the CDR3 is 18 residues. The V gene's germline CDR1 is SNHLY and CDR2 FYNNEI. CDR3 in DNA: TGTGCCAGCAGTGTAAATTTCGGGGGAGGGCCCCTACAAGAGACCCAGTACTTC. Protein sequence: CASSVNFGGGPLQETQYF.

J is TRBJ2-3 and V is TRBV9; D is uncertain. CDR1 and CDR2 (germline): SGDLS, YYNGEE. The CDR3 totals 11 residues. V gave up 0 bases and J gave up 6 bases, with 2 bases separating them. CDR3 bases: TGTGCCAGCAGCGTAGCTGATACGCAGTATTTT. This translates into CASSVADTQYF.

The table lists this clone with a few counts. The chain is built from TRBV28 and TRBJ1-5; maybe TRBD1 (5 bases). With 6 bases removed from V and 7 bases from J, the gap between germline ends came to 19 bases. The germline gives CDR1 MDHEN, CDR2 SYDVKM. This CDR3 has 15 residues. CDR3 in DNA: TGTGCCAGCAGGGGGCCTTTTGGGCACGGACAGCCCCAGCATTTT. It translates to CASRGPFGHGQPQHF.

The chain employs TRBV2 and TRBJ2-7; D is undetermined. Trimming took off 3 bases at V and 0 bases at J, with 6 bases between the two ends. The germline CDR1 and CDR2 sequences are SNHLY and FYNNEI. The CDR3 contains 13 residues. CDR3 sequence: CASSEASSYEQYF. CDR3 bases: TGTGCCAGCAGTGAGGCTAGCTCCTACGAGCAGTACTTC.

The chain couples TRBV11-2 to TRBJ2-7; 10 bases match TRBD2. The CDR3 is made up of 16 amino acids. V gave up 0 bases and J gave up 3 bases; unmatched junction bases: 5. From germline, CDR1 is SGHAT and CDR2 FQNNGV. In DNA, the CDR3 is TGTGCCAGCAGCTTAGATCGAGGGACTAGCGTCTACGAGCAGTACTTC. Protein product: CASSLDRGTSVYEQYF.

This clone was detected only once. V is TRBV11-2 and J is TRBJ2-7; D possibly corresponds to TRBD1 (5 bases). The CDR3 extends over 16 amino acids. Trimming removed 5 bases from V and 3 bases from J, with 20 bases in between. Germline values: CDR1 SGHAT, CDR2 FQNNGV. CDR3 in DNA: TGTGCCAGCAGCCACCCCTTCGGACACAACTACTACGAGCAGTACTTC. Amino acid sequence: CASSHPFGHNYYEQYF.

The chain combines TRBV7-9 with TRBJ1-2, with D possibly being TRBD1 (5 bases). Germline V gene sequence: CDR1 SEHNR, CDR2 FQNEAQ (reference sequence). The germline V and J ends were trimmed by 3 bases and 12 bases, with 17 bases remaining between them. This CDR3 contains 13 residues. CDR3: CASSFDTGGPDTF. In DNA form, the CDR3 reads TGTGCCAGCAGCTTCGACACGGGGGGTCCAGACACCTTC.

J is TRBJ1-2 and V is TRBV19; TRBD1 matches at 10 bases. The CDR3 contains 16 residues. Germline trimming cut 9 bases from V and 2 bases from J; bases unmatched to any gene: 12. Germline CDR1 LNHDA, CDR2 SQIVND (reference sequence). The CDR3 DNA sequence: TGTGCCAGCCGAGCGGGTGACAGGGGGCAGAACTATGGCTACACCTTC. Translating gives CASRAGDRGQNYGYTF.

The chain has TRBV27 and TRBJ1-3; possibly TRBD1 for D (6 bases). CDR1 is MNHEY, CDR2 SMNVEV, per germline (reference sequence). V was trimmed by 4 bases and J by 7 bases, leaving 23 bases between them. This CDR3 has 17 amino acids. The DNA for the CDR3 is TGTGCCAGCAGTTCCACGCGCAACAGGGACCATAGGAACACCATATATTTT. Protein product: CASSSTRNRDHRNTIYF.

The chain joins TRBV7-2 to TRBJ2-7; the match to TRBD2 covers 9 bases. Per germline, CDR1 SGHTA and CDR2 FQGNSA. CDR3 length: 16 residues. V gave up 5 bases and J gave up 3 bases; unmatched junction bases: 11. In nucleotides, the CDR3 is TGTGCCAGCAGCCACGGTTATGGGCGGGGGGGCTACGAGCAGTACTTC. It translates to CASSHGYGRGGYEQYF.

This chain joins TRBV7-2 and TRBJ2-3; 12 bases are shared with TRBD2. The CDR3 extends over 17 amino acids. Trimming took 0 bases from V and 10 from J; bases not matched to a gene: 11. Germline CDR1 and CDR2: SGHTA and FQGNSA. The CDR3 loop is CASSLAPISSGREAQYF. The CDR3 nucleotides are TGTGCCAGCAGCTTAGCGCCGATATCTAGCGGGAGGGAAGCGCAGTATTTT. Based on the CDR3 plus reference TRBV7-2 and TRBJ2-3, the full variable domain is GAGVSQSPSNKVTEKGKDVELRCDPISGHTALYWYRQSLGQGLEFLIYFQGNSAPDKSGLPSDRFSAERTGGSVSTLTIQRTQQEDSAVYLCASSLAPISSGREAQYFGPGTRLTVL.

This clone has just one count. J is TRBJ2-7 and V is TRBV7-9; the match to TRBD1 covers 8 bases. The V gene end was trimmed by 5 bases and the J gene end by 4 bases; junction bases not matched to a gene: 13. Germline CDR1 and CDR2: SEHNR and FQNEAQ (reference sequence). This CDR3 region has 16 residues. The CDR3 loop reads CASSPTGSRGRYEQYF. In DNA form, the CDR3 reads TGTGCCAGCAGCCCGACGGGGAGCAGGGGGCGATACGAGCAGTACTTC.

The V call is TRBV6-6, the J call TRBJ2-3; 9 bases agree with TRBD2. There are 15 residues in the CDR3. V lost 4 bases, J lost 2 bases, and 4 bases stayed unmatched. Germline assignment: CDR1 MNHNY and CDR2 SVGAGI (reference sequence). CDR3 coding DNA: TGTGCCAGCAGTTTCGCGGGGGGGCACACAGATACGCAGTATTTT. Translated, it gives CASSFAGGHTDTQYF.